This record concerns one T cell receptor (beta chain) sequence. Its recognized antigen is unknown. Qualities for individual bases were not recorded, and no much larger clone is one base off. The data were obtained in a study of blood T cell repertoires in COVID-19 (TCRdb year 2020). About the study as a whole: Samples from collaborators originated in the United States, Italy and Spain and spanned both the acute and convalescent phases of COVID-19. The material from the prospective study consisted of cDNA or gDNA derived from T cells, B-cell-depleted T cells, or PBMCs. Subjects who had been exposed to COVID-19, were actively infected with it, or had recovered from it provided the deeply sampled blood TCRbeta repertoires that made up the dataset. The repertoires were released in a freely available public database meant as a resource for research on the immune response to SARS-CoV-2. Samples came from the ongoing ImmuneRACE study (first 160 participants) plus 1,254 subjects from 6 global collaborators. Sample metadata almost always included a de-identified subject ID, COVID-19 status, age in years and sex. Where available, HLA class I and class II types were obtained from metadata supplied by the sample provider rather than from assay-based typing. Results and caveats for the whole study, not just this receptor: How much clinical and demographic metadata was included differed by source and by participant, and the metadata was provided uncurated.

The collaborating institutions used their own protocols to collect whole blood in K2EDTA tubes. For TCRbeta analysis, collaborator samples were shipped as frozen whole blood, as isolated PBMCs, or as DNA extracted from either sample type. The immunoSEQ Assay, a bias-controlled multiplex PCR, was used to amplify TCRbeta CDR3 regions from genomic DNA. Concerning the study's data processing: The number of nucleated cells in each sample was estimated from the amplification of reference gene primers within the assay. To quantify the absolute abundance of each unique TCRbeta CDR3 rearrangement, sequence reads were collapsed and filtered. For each sample, productive Simpson clonality was calculated by taking the square root of Simpson's diversity index across productive rearrangements. Imported from immuneACCESS, the table was reduced by TCRdb to in-frame sequences with V and J called. These copies leave out some clones; in studies compared against another copy, an unresolved V gene accounts for under half, and the cause of the remainder is not known. Clone size and V and J calls were adopted from that table, with D and trimming inferred from the DNA. The sample profile shows some 87,000 clones; over 80% of them were found once. The leading ten clones occupy roughly 6.6% of the sample.

V is cut back by 5 bases and J by 4 bases, with 9 bases in the junction unmatched. CDR1 SGHNT and CDR2 YENEEA are derived from the germline V gene. The CDR3 spans 15 residues, from the cysteine through the phenylalanine. Only the CDR3 DNA is retained, 45 bases long and in frame from the first base. The source material was peripheral blood. This chain is built from TRBV11-3 and TRBJ1-2; the junction holds 8 bases that match TRBD1. The receptor's source is a woman between 55 and 75 years old with active COVID-19. The CDR3 is CASSPGGDRTYGYTF. Read as DNA, the sequence is TGTGCCAGCAGCCCAGGGGGGGACAGGACCTATGGCTACACCTTC.